This is a list of T cell receptor beta chains from one sample in a study of blood T cell repertoires in COVID-19. The assay was immunoSEQ multiplex PCR, and TCRdb's table has in-frame clones only and misses some. The sample holds 330,000 or so clones, roughly 89% seen once. The material sequenced was peripheral blood. These receptors all stem from a woman in her sixties or seventies with COVID-19, enrolled during active disease. CDR3s include the opening cysteine and the closing phenylalanine or tryptophan. A D gene is named only where the DNA matches it firmly. Expanded clones are given a class, and other clones once, few, many or no size at all.

d_gene	v_gene	abundance	j_gene	CDR3nt	CDR3aa
TRBD1	TRBV19	NA	TRBJ1-5	TGTGCCAGTAGACAGGGGTGGGACAGCAATCAGCCCCAGCATTTT	CASRQGWDSNQPQHF
NA	TRBV4-1	NA	TRBJ1-1	TGCGCCAGCAGCCCGGGCCCCCGGGGAACTGAAGCTTTCTTT	CASSPGPRGTEAFF
TRBD1	TRBV3-1/TRBV3-2	few	TRBJ1-6	TGTGCCAGCAGCCAACAGGACAGGGCCGCCTATAATTCACCCCTCCACTTT	CASSQQDRAAYNSPLHF
NA	TRBV10-1	few	TRBJ1-6	TGCGCCAGCAGTGAGTCGTACCCGGGGAATTCACCCCTCCACTTT	CASSESYPGNSPLHF
NA	TRBV18	NA	TRBJ2-7	TGTGCCAGCTCACCATCTAATGGTGCCTACGAGCAGTACTTC	CASSPSNGAYEQYF
TRBD1	TRBV5-1	NA	TRBJ1-2	TGCGCCAGCAGCTACGGGGACAGCCCCGACTATGGCTACACCTTC	CASSYGDSPDYGYTF
NA	TRBV19	NA	TRBJ1-5	TGTGCCAGTAGTATGATCCAGGGTCCTCAGCCCCAGCATTTT	CASSMIQGPQPQHF
TRBD1	TRBV3-1/TRBV3-2	NA	TRBJ2-7	TGTGCCAGCAGCTATAAAGGGGGGACAGGGGTGTACGAGCAGTACTTC	CASSYKGGTGVYEQYF
NA	TRBV6-5	once	TRBJ1-6	TGTGCCAGCAGTTACTACAGTCAGGGGACACCCCTCCACTTT	CASSYYSQGTPLHF
NA	TRBV11-2	NA	TRBJ1-6	TGTGCCAGCAGTAGGGAGGGCTGGGGATCACCCCTCCACTTT	CASSREGWGSPLHF
NA	TRBV5-1	NA	TRBJ2-7	TGCGCCAGCAGCTTGGTTCCAGGGTCCTACGAGCAGTACTTC	CASSLVPGSYEQYF
NA	TRBV2	NA	TRBJ2-7	TGTGCCAGCAGAATCTCGGGAGAGCAGTACTTC	CASRISGEQYF
NA	TRBV6-5	NA	TRBJ2-1	TGTGCCAGTATCGGGGGGCTCGGAGAGCAGTTCTTC	CASIGGLGEQFF
NA	TRBV9	NA	TRBJ2-3	TGTGCCAGCAGCGCATTAGCGAGCACAGATACGCAGTATTTT	CASSALASTDTQYF
TRBD1	TRBV20-1	NA	TRBJ1-3	TGCAGTGCTATTGACAGGGAAGGGTCTGGAAACACCATATATTTT	CSAIDREGSGNTIYF
NA	TRBV3-1/TRBV3-2	many	TRBJ1-1	TGTGCCAGCAGCCCCTTAAACACTGAAGCTTTCTTT	CASSPLNTEAFF
NA	TRBV27	NA	TRBJ2-1	TGTGCCAGCAGTTTATTTGGGACTGGGGTTTACAATGAGCAGTTCTTC	CASSLFGTGVYNEQFF
NA	TRBV28	NA	TRBJ1-5	TGTGCCAGCAGTTTCGGGTGGCAGGGGAGCAATCAGCCCCAGCATTTT	CASSFGWQGSNQPQHF
TRBD1	TRBV30	NA	TRBJ1-6	TGTGCCGGGGGACAGGCGAATTCACCCCTCCACTTT	CAGGQANSPLHF
NA	TRBV27	once	TRBJ1-1	TGTGCCAGCAGGACACTGAACACTGAAGCTTTCTTT	CASRTLNTEAFF
TRBD1	TRBV5-8	NA	TRBJ2-4	TGTGCCAGCAGCCAGGGACAGTTAGCCAAAAACATTCAGTACTTC	CASSQGQLAKNIQYF
TRBD1	TRBV7-2	NA	TRBJ1-1	TGTGCCAGCAGCCCTGACAGGGGGCTCATGAACACTGAAGCTTTCTTT	CASSPDRGLMNTEAFF
TRBD1	TRBV6-5	NA	TRBJ1-6	TGTGCCAGCGCCCGGCGGGACAGAAATTCACCCCTCCACTTT	CASARRDRNSPLHF
TRBD1	TRBV15	few	TRBJ1-3	TGTGCCACCAGCCCGCGGACAGGGCTTGGAAACACCATATATTTT	CATSPRTGLGNTIYF
NA	TRBV7-2	once	TRBJ1-6	TGTGCCAGCAGCTTGACAGGTTACAATTCACCCCTCCACTTT	CASSLTGYNSPLHF
NA	TRBV7-6	NA	TRBJ1-2	TGTGCCAGCAGCTTAGAAAACAGCCGGCTCTATGGCTACACCTTC	CASSLENSRLYGYTF
NA	TRBV6-5	NA	TRBJ1-5	TGTGCCAGCAGTCCAACAAATCAGCCCCAGCATTTT	CASSPTNQPQHF
NA	TRBV7-8	NA	TRBJ1-1	TGTGCCAGCAGCTTAGACGAGATGAACACTGAAGCTTTCTTT	CASSLDEMNTEAFF
NA	TRBV18	NA	TRBJ1-1	TGTGCCAGCTCAACTCACAGGAACACTGAAGCTTTCTTT	CASSTHRNTEAFF
NA	TRBV12-3/TRBV12-4	NA	TRBJ1-2	TGTGCCAGCAGGAATCAACAGGGAAATGGCTACACCTTC	CASRNQQGNGYTF
NA	TRBV18	NA	TRBJ1-1	TGTGCCAGCTCACCACAAGCGGGCATGAACACTGAAGCTTTCTTT	CASSPQAGMNTEAFF
TRBD1	TRBV28	many	TRBJ2-2	TGTGCCAGCAGTTTGGGACAGGGGTGGACCGGGGAGCTGTTTTTT	CASSLGQGWTGELFF
NA	TRBV6-5	once	TRBJ2-5	TGTGCCAGCAGTTATCGAGGGGGGGGAGGAACCCAGTACTTC	CASSYRGGGGTQYF
TRBD1	TRBV5-1	NA	TRBJ1-2	TGCGCCAGCAGGAGTGGACAGGGGGCGGACTATGGCTACACCTTC	CASRSGQGADYGYTF
TRBD1	TRBV24-1	once	TRBJ1-4	TGTGCCACCAGTGATCCCGGGACAGGGTTTGAAAAACTGTTTTTT	CATSDPGTGFEKLFF
NA	TRBV5-5	once	TRBJ2-1	TGTGCCAGCAGCCGTGGCCCGCGGAATGAGCAGTTCTTC	CASSRGPRNEQFF
NA	TRBV5-4	NA	TRBJ1-1	TGTGCCAGCAGCCCCGGGGGGCTAGACACTGAAGCTTTCTTT	CASSPGGLDTEAFF
TRBD1	TRBV25-1	NA	TRBJ2-2	TGTGCCAGCACTCACAGGGGGCGGGACACCGGGGAGCTGTTTTTT	CASTHRGRDTGELFF
TRBD2	TRBV6-6	NA	TRBJ2-1	TGTGCCAGCAGAGTAGCGGGGGCGACCTCCTACAATGAGCAGTTCTTC	CASRVAGATSYNEQFF
TRBD1	TRBV4-1	few	TRBJ1-3	TGCGCCAGCAGCCAAGCGGGACAGGGGGCTGGAAACACCATATATTTT	CASSQAGQGAGNTIYF
TRBD1	TRBV5-4	few	TRBJ1-2	TGTGCCAGCAGCCGGACAGGGGAGGGCTACACCTTC	CASSRTGEGYTF
TRBD1	TRBV14	NA	TRBJ1-2	TGTGCCAGCAGCCAAGACTACAGGGGATATGGCTACACCTTC	CASSQDYRGYGYTF
TRBD1	TRBV11-2	NA	TRBJ2-5	TGTGCCAGCAGCAGACAGGGATCCCAGGGGGAGACCCAGTACTTC	CASSRQGSQGETQYF
NA	TRBV5-8	once	TRBJ1-2	TGTGCCAGCAGCTTGGCCCAAGCCTTTACTAACTATGGCTACACCTTC	CASSLAQAFTNYGYTF